This T cell receptor (beta chain) was recorded in a study of cytomegalovirus exposure and HLA in healthy donors. As concerns this clone: What it binds is unknown.

Study-wide findings and caveats: Researchers reported that a few CMV-associated chains were confirmed in vitro as CMV antigen-specific. About 90% or about 30% of the time was how often most TCR beta V segments were productive, according to an earlier analysis. CMV serostatus stood as the only immune exposure information on hand. Highly shared sequence variants in one cluster were likely a sequencing artifact.

The study ran its PCR with 60 Vbeta and 13 Jbeta primers. The method was immunoSEQ multiplex PCR; TCRdb's version includes in-frame clones alone and lacks a portion of them. The table has approximately 70,000 clones, roughly 72% seen once; the top ten hold around 6%. The CDR3 is made up of 16 amino acids. Germline values: CDR1 SGHRS, CDR2 YFSETQ. Trimming removed 6 bases from V and 0 bases from J; junction bases left unmatched: 8. Sequenced: PBMCs. The receptor was isolated from a man aged 50-60 years in good health and CMV-seronegative. This chain links TRBV5-1 with TRBJ2-2; 7 bases are a match to TRBD2. CDR3 loop: CASNPGAGANTGELFF. CDR3 sequence (DNA): TGCGCCAGCAACCCCGGGGCGGGAGCGAACACCGGGGAGCTGTTTTTT.